This T cell receptor beta chain is drawn from a study of T cell changes during pregnancy in multiple sclerosis. The CDR3 is 13 residues long. Deletions cut 2 bases from V and 4 bases from J, with 9 bases between. Germline assignment: CDR1 SEHNR and CDR2 FQNEAQ (reference sequence). Profiling relied on immunoSEQ multiplex PCR, and the TCRdb table lists in-frame clones only, not all of them. Of fewer than 50,000 clones detected, about 92% appear once; the ten largest clones hold more than 8%. The source was CD8+ T cells from peripheral blood mononuclear cells, collected in the first trimester of pregnancy. The clonotype comes from a female donor with multiple sclerosis, enrolled in a pregnancy study. The chain links TRBV7-9 to TRBJ2-7; D is uncertain. CDR3: CASSLTGLYEQYF. The CDR3 DNA sequence: TGTGCCAGCAGCTTAACCGGGTTATACGAGCAGTACTTC.